Reported below is one TCR beta chain. Its antigen is still unknown. Germline V gives CDR1 SGDLS, CDR2 YYNGEE. The CDR3 consists of 16 residues. J lost 6 bases, V lost 3 bases, and 11 bases had no gene match. One entry per CDR3 protein, called by TCRdb with MiXCR from the RACE reads. The table has 190,000 or so distinct CDR3 sequences, more than 20% seen once. This sample stems from a study of human T cells and chemical hapten exposure. For the study at large: Patients received weekly diphenylcyclopropenone doses to the scalp throughout the roughly 23-week study.

General study findings and limits: Versus controls, expanded TCRs had significantly more large CDR3 similarity clusters.

Time point: patch test 3, about 24 weeks after DPC sensitization. Sample treatment: therapeutic diphenylcyclopropenone sensitization with weekly scalp DPC. The rearrangement joins TRBV9 to TRBJ1-4, with 7 bases aligning to TRBD1. The receptor comes from a woman aged 40-49 years with alopecia areata. Some clones in this sample may be carry-over from other donors' samples. Source: whole blood, taken in connection with sensitization to the hapten diphenylcyclopropenone (DPC). CDR3 residues: CASSATQGTQHEKLFF. The CDR3 region has the DNA TGTGCCAGCAGCGCAACACAGGGGACACAACATGAAAAACTGTTTTTT. The full variable domain, with the rest looked up from reference TRBV9 and TRBJ1-4, is DSGVTQTPKHLITATGQRVTLRCSPRSGDLSVYWYQQSLDQGLQFLIQYYNGEERAKGNILERFSAQQFPDLHSELNLSSLELGDSALYFCASSATQGTQHEKLFFGSGTQLSVL.